A selection of T cell receptor beta chains follows, all from one sample in a study of control samples from healthy donors and cancer patients. The assay was immunoSEQ multiplex PCR, and TCRdb's table has in-frame clones only and misses some. The repertoire holds about 130,000 clones, with roughly 92% as singletons. The sequenced material came from blood. These TCRs come from a young man in good health. Both conserved end residues are trimmed from each CDR3.

J: TRBJ1-3; V: TRBV12-3/TRBV12-4; CDR3: ASSLNSGNTIY
J: TRBJ2-7; V: TRBV5-4; CDR3: ASSSRDRGIYEQY
J: TRBJ2-2; V: TRBV6-5; CDR3: ASSYSRGNTGELF
J: TRBJ2-5; V: TRBV5-1; CDR3: ASSLRPMPNRDSPDRKETQY
J: TRBJ2-6; V: TRBV9; CDR3: ASRGSIQDSGANVLT
J: TRBJ1-3; V: TRBV2; CDR3: ASSDWQNSGNTIY
J: TRBJ2-7; V: TRBV10-3; CDR3: AISPGPAYEQY
J: TRBJ2-5; V: TRBV3-1/TRBV3-2; CDR3: ASRNRGGQETQY
J: TRBJ1-1; V: TRBV2; CDR3: ASSKASNTEAF
J: TRBJ1-5; V: TRBV4-1; CDR3: ASSHPGQSRRSNQPQH
J: TRBJ1-5; V: TRBV2; CDR3: ASSETRDRDQPQH
J: TRBJ2-7; V: TRBV2; CDR3: ASSGHSYEQY
J: TRBJ2-1; V: TRBV12-5; CDR3: ASQLAGYNEQF
J: TRBJ1-6; V: TRBV5-1; CDR3: ASSLGGQLGNSPLH
J: TRBJ1-2; V: TRBV19; CDR3: ASSILQGRGYT
J: TRBJ2-3; V: TRBV5-1; CDR3: ASTETGSDTQY
J: TRBJ2-2; V: TRBV2; CDR3: ASSPLGKLGTGELF
J: TRBJ2-2; V: TRBV4-1; CDR3: ASSQDRSRGWTGELF
J: TRBJ1-2; V: TRBV7-2; CDR3: ASSLGGTANYGYT
J: TRBJ2-3; V: TRBV6-6; CDR3: ASLAGGADTQY
J: TRBJ2-1; V: TRBV5-1; CDR3: ASSSGPGLGDNEQF
J: TRBJ1-2; V: TRBV7-9; CDR3: ASSLTADTNYGYT
J: TRBJ2-1; V: TRBV5-1; CDR3: ASSFSRMRF
J: TRBJ2-7; V: TRBV15; CDR3: ATSREDRGPYEQY
J: TRBJ2-7; V: TRBV2; CDR3: ASSRTGGSYEQY
J: TRBJ1-5; V: TRBV19; CDR3: ASSIEVGFSNQPQH
J: TRBJ1-2; V: TRBV6-2/TRBV6-3; CDR3: ASRPDRIYGYT
J: TRBJ1-1; V: TRBV5-1; CDR3: ASSLGVGTMNTEAF
J: TRBJ2-1; V: TRBV7-3; CDR3: ASSSLTKTYNEQF
J: TRBJ2-3; V: TRBV5-4; CDR3: ASSTTGFWADTQY
J: TRBJ1-1; V: TRBV2; CDR3: ASSDDGTTEAF
J: TRBJ1-2; V: TRBV10-3; CDR3: AISDLSADLSGYT
J: TRBJ2-7; V: TRBV2; CDR3: ASRGLIYEQY
J: TRBJ1-4; V: TRBV19; CDR3: ASSILAGTEKLF
J: TRBJ2-3; V: TRBV2; CDR3: ASRVQGLSTDTQY
J: TRBJ2-7; V: TRBV24-1; CDR3: ATYRLHWQVHEQY
J: TRBJ2-1; V: TRBV5-6; CDR3: ASSLTAGNEQF
J: TRBJ2-3; V: TRBV5-1; CDR3: ASTPGPFPSTDTQY
J: TRBJ2-2; V: TRBV6-5; CDR3: ASSYWAGELF
J: TRBJ1-2; V: TRBV9; CDR3: ASSGAPRGLVDGYT
J: TRBJ2-3; V: TRBV10-3; CDR3: AISGLAGANPDTQY
J: TRBJ1-5; V: TRBV30; CDR3: AWNRGGRQPQH
J: TRBJ2-7; V: TRBV5-1; CDR3: ASSIRDRAYEQY
J: TRBJ1-5; V: TRBV6-5; CDR3: ASSPPEGPQH
J: TRBJ1-6; V: TRBV28; CDR3: ASSSHDNSYNSPLH
J: TRBJ1-4; V: TRBV24-1; CDR3: ATSGTGGEKLF
J: TRBJ1-6; V: TRBV27; CDR3: ASSRNGGSYNSPLH
J: TRBJ1-2; V: TRBV7-9; CDR3: ASSTITEGLYGYT
J: TRBJ2-5; V: TRBV6-1; CDR3: ASSARTQGVQETQY
J: TRBJ1-3; V: TRBV5-1; CDR3: ASSLDGLFYGNTIY
J: TRBJ1-6; V: TRBV6-5; CDR3: AIRGADRGRSPLH
J: TRBJ2-2; V: TRBV6-4; CDR3: ASSDGTGDTGELF
J: TRBJ2-7; V: TRBV7-2; CDR3: ASSFSSYEQY
J: TRBJ2-7; V: TRBV19; CDR3: ASSSSYEQY